Listed below are T cell receptor beta chains from one sample, sequenced in a study of PD-L1 blockade in urothelial cancer. Some clones are missing from TCRdb's copy, which holds only in-frame ones; the method was immunoSEQ multiplex PCR. Of 50,000 to 60,000 clones listed, roughly 91% are singletons. Sequences were derived from PBMCs, sampled around atezolizumab (anti-PD-L1) treatment. These receptors came from a man aged 60-69 years with urothelial cancer. The CDR3 runs from the conserved cysteine through the conserved F or W. D genes are given only for firm matches. Clone size is shown for a subset of rows, as once, few, many or a class of expanded clone.

j_call d_call clone_size v_call cdr3_aa cdr3_nt
TRBJ2-7 TRBD1 - TRBV5-6 CASSLNRGHYEQYF TGTGCCAGCAGCTTGAACAGGGGGCATTACGAGCAGTACTTC
TRBJ1-5 - - TRBV7-8 CASSADGGDQPQHF TGTGCCAGCAGCGCCGACGGGGGAGATCAGCCCCAGCATTTT
TRBJ2-3 TRBD1 - TRBV5-6 CASSLSGTEDTQYF TGTGCCAGCAGCTTGAGTGGGACAGAGGATACGCAGTATTTT
TRBJ2-7 TRBD1 - TRBV19 CASSIGARGLYEQYF TGTGCCAGTAGTATTGGGGCAAGGGGGCTTTACGAGCAGTACTTC
TRBJ2-3 TRBD2 once TRBV12-5 CASGFRGGSTDTQYF TGTGCTAGTGGTTTCCGGGGGGGAAGCACAGATACGCAGTATTTT
TRBJ2-7 TRBD2 - TRBV5-1 CASSSSGGVHEQYF TGCGCCAGCAGCTCAAGCGGGGGGGTCCACGAGCAGTACTTC
TRBJ2-7 TRBD2 - TRBV4-2 CASSQVGGGAPNEQYF TGTGCCAGCAGCCAGGTCGGCGGGGGGGCTCCCAACGAGCAGTACTTC
TRBJ1-1 - - TRBV29-1 CSVGGAQNLEAFF TGCAGCGTTGGCGGGGCCCAGAACCTTGAAGCTTTCTTT
TRBJ2-2 TRBD2 - TRBV27 CASSLFQTVAGDTGELFF TGTGCCAGCAGTTTATTTCAGACCGTAGCGGGAGATACCGGGGAGCTGTTTTTT
TRBJ2-5 TRBD2 - TRBV7-3 CASSRAGRLQETQYF TGTGCCAGCAGCCGAGCGGGGAGACTTCAAGAGACCCAGTACTTC
TRBJ2-7 - - TRBV6-1 CATTLGGRDYEQYF TGTGCCACCACCCTCGGGGGGCGCGACTACGAGCAGTACTTC
TRBJ2-1 TRBD2 - TRBV6-1 CASSERPAGGPNEQFF TGTGCCAGCAGTGAACGTCCGGCGGGGGGGCCCAATGAGCAGTTCTTC
TRBJ2-3 - - TRBV7-2 CASSLGGGNTDTQYF TGTGCCAGCAGCTTAGGCGGTGGCAACACAGATACGCAGTATTTT
TRBJ1-1 - - TRBV28 CASRKGRVNTEAFF TGTGCCAGCAGGAAGGGCAGGGTGAACACTGAAGCTTTCTTT
TRBJ1-3 - - TRBV18 CASSPRGLTGGTIYF TGTGCCAGCTCACCACGGGGCCTAACCGGGGGCACCATATATTTT
TRBJ2-5 TRBD1 - TRBV5-8 CASSLQGLETQYF TGTGCCAGCAGCCTACAGGGGTTAGAGACCCAGTACTTC
TRBJ1-2 TRBD1 - TRBV6-5 CASSLEQGRSYTF TGTGCCAGCAGTTTGGAACAGGGGAGGAGCTACACCTTC
TRBJ2-7 - - TRBV21-1 CASSKAGQGPILYEQYF TGTGCCAGCAGCAAAGCGGGACAGGGTCCTATCCTATACGAGCAGTACTTC
TRBJ1-5 TRBD1 - TRBV10-2 CASSVSGGQPQHF TGCGCCAGCAGTGTCTCAGGGGGCCAGCCCCAGCATTTT
TRBJ1-5 - once TRBV28 CASSLAGQNGNQPQHF TGTGCCAGCAGTTTAGCCGGTCAAAACGGCAATCAGCCCCAGCATTTT
TRBJ2-4 TRBD2 - TRBV4-3 CASSQEQRGGAKNIQYF TGCGCCAGCAGCCAAGAACAGCGGGGGGGAGCCAAAAACATTCAGTACTTC
TRBJ1-4 - - TRBV4-1 CASSPRGGVRGNEKLFF TGCGCCAGCAGCCCCCGAGGTGGAGTCAGGGGAAATGAAAAACTGTTTTTT
TRBJ1-2 - few TRBV18 CASSPDEGRGYTF TGTGCCAGCTCACCAGATGAGGGAAGGGGCTACACCTTC
TRBJ1-2 TRBD1 - TRBV5-1 CASSLEGTGRGHTF TGCGCCAGCAGCTTGGAAGGGACAGGGCGTGGCCACACCTTC
TRBJ1-5 TRBD1 - TRBV6-1 CASSSGQGINQPQHF TGTGCCAGCAGTTCGGGACAGGGAATTAATCAGCCCCAGCATTTT
TRBJ2-2 - - TRBV5-1 CASSFRQSWNTGELFF TGCGCCAGCAGCTTCAGACAGTCCTGGAACACCGGGGAGCTGTTTTTT
TRBJ2-7 TRBD1 - TRBV19 CASSIVRTGDLNF TGTGCCAGTAGTATAGTTCGGACAGGGGACCTCAACTTC
TRBJ2-2 - - TRBV5-5 CASSPGGYANTGELFF TGTGCCAGCAGCCCCGGAGGATACGCGAACACCGGGGAGCTGTTTTTT